The 16 T cell receptor beta chains below were found in one sample sequenced in a study of CD8+CD57+ T cells in acquired aplastic anemia. Both TCR beta VDJ combination and CDR3 sequence profiling were carried out. Genomic DNA was the template for this profiling. Each CDR3 protein gets one entry after TCRdb re-called the reads with MiXCR. The profile shows about 190,000 distinct CDR3 sequences, roughly half of them singletons. The sequencing input was sorted CD4+, CD8+, or CD8+CD57+ T cells (not recorded which) from PBMCs. All receptors come from a human donor in good health, serving as a control.

The CDR3 DNA follows: TGCGCCAGCAGCTTTCCTAGCGGGGGGCACAATGAGCAGTTCTTC. This translates into CASSFPSGGHNEQFF. The gene calls are TRBV5-1 and TRBJ2-1; 11 bases map to TRBD2. There are 15 residues in the CDR3. V shed 2 bases and J 5 bases; nucleotides not matched to a gene: 3. CDR1 and CDR2 (germline): SGHRS, YFSETQ.

This clonotype showed up many times. The chain recombines TRBV5-1 with TRBJ2-3; no clear D. The CDR3 contains 14 residues. Germline V gene lookup returns CDR1 SGHRS and CDR2 YFSETQ. The germline V and J ends were trimmed by 1 base and 1 base, with 7 bases remaining between them. CDR3 sequence: CASSLISGTDTQYF. Written as DNA, the CDR3 is TGCGCCAGCAGCTTGATCTCTGGCACAGATACGCAGTATTTT.

The sample holds many counts of this clonotype. The chain carries TRBV3-1 and TRBJ2-5; 8 bases are a match to TRBD2. Germline loops: CDR1 LGHDT, CDR2 YNNKEL (reference sequence). The V and J ends lost 5 bases and 0 bases, in that order; junction bases with no gene match: 8. This CDR3 is built from 16 residues. The CDR3 spells CASSFMAGGYQETQYF. CDR3 in DNA: TGTGCCAGCAGCTTCATGGCGGGGGGTTACCAAGAGACCCAGTACTTC.

This clonotype was observed at least ten times. The chain links TRBV12-3 or TRBV12-4 to TRBJ2-7, with TRBD2 matching over 8 bases. This CDR3 contains 14 residues. With V trimmed by 7 bases and J by 4 bases, 9 bases remained unmatched. The CDR3 sequence: CASTLSGGKYEQYF. Written as DNA, the CDR3 is TGTGCCAGCACCCTAAGCGGGGGCAAGTACGAGCAGTACTTC.

V usage is TRBV7-9 and J usage is TRBJ2-5; TRBD2 agrees at 10 bases. Germline V gives CDR1 SEHNR, CDR2 FQNEAQ (reference sequence). V lost 8 bases and J lost 5; bases outside the gene matches: 8. The CDR3 extends over 14 amino acids. As DNA, the CDR3 is TGTGCCAGCGGGCCGGGACTAGCGAACGAGACCCAGTACTTC. It encodes CASGPGLANETQYF. Using reference TRBV7-9 and TRBJ2-5 for the parts outside the CDR3, the full variable domain is DTGVSQNPRHKITKRGQNVTFRCDPISEHNRLYWYRQTLGQGPEFLTYFQNEAQLEKSRLLSDRFSAERPKGSFSTLEIQRTEQGDSAMYLCASGPGLANETQYFGPGTRLLVL.

In its sample, this clonotype was seen once. The CDR3 DNA sequence: TGTGCCAGCAGCCATCATCGGGGGGCCACCTACAATGAGCAGTTCTTC. Translating it yields CASSHHRGATYNEQFF. This chain joins TRBV3-1 and TRBJ2-1; TRBD2 is a possible D gene (7 bases). This CDR3 is built from 16 residues. Per germline, CDR1 LGHDT and CDR2 YNNKEL (reference sequence). The germline V and J ends were trimmed by 3 bases and 2 bases, with 14 bases remaining between them.

The V and J genes are TRBV10-3 and TRBJ2-7; no reliable D call. Deletions cut 3 bases from V and 5 bases from J, with 8 bases between. The CDR3 covers 12 residues. Germline CDR1 reads ENHRY; CDR2 reads SYGVKD. CDR3 bases: TGTGCCATCAGTGAAGACACTGACGAGCAGTACTTC. This encodes CAISEDTDEQYF.

This chain links TRBV19 with TRBJ2-2; TRBD1 is a possible D gene (6 bases). The CDR3 totals 16 residues. The germline V gene encodes CDR1 LNHDA and CDR2 SQIVND (reference sequence). V dropped 9 bases and J dropped 5 bases, with 22 bases sitting between them. This CDR3 reads CASSLGGGVLTGELFF. CDR3 coding DNA: TGTGCCAGCAGTTTAGGGGGTGGGGTTTTGACCGGGGAGCTGTTTTTT.

The chain carries TRBV15 and TRBJ1-5; possible D gene TRBD1, 6 bases. The CDR3 spans 12 residues. Per germline, CDR1 LNHNV and CDR2 YYDKDF (reference sequence). Trimming shortened V by 3 bases and J by 6 bases, and 6 bases separated the two germline ends. CDR3 DNA: TGTGCCACCAGCAGCAGGGGTCAGCCCCAGCATTTT. It encodes CATSSRGQPQHF.

In this sample, this clonotype turned up many times. The chain combines TRBV28 with TRBJ1-6; the D is unclear. Germline V gene data show CDR1 as MDHEN and CDR2 as SYDVKM. Trimming stripped 3 bases from V and 0 bases from J, with 6 bases between. This CDR3 is built from 15 residues. The CDR3 loop reads CASSLGSSYNSPLHF. The CDR3 nucleotides read TGTGCCAGCAGTTTGGGGAGCTCCTATAATTCACCCCTCCACTTT. Full variable domain (missing parts from reference TRBV28 and TRBJ1-6): DVKVTQSSRYLVKRTGEKVFLECVQDMDHENMFWYRQDPGLGLRLIYFSYDVKMKEKGDIPEGYSVSREKKERFSLILESASTNQTSMYLCASSLGSSYNSPLHFGNGTRLTVT.

This clonotype came up once. The junction departs from germline at one end; a sequencing error may be responsible. The rearrangement joins TRBV6-5 to TRBJ1-4, with TRBD1 as a possible D gene (6 bases). The germline V gene encodes CDR1 MNHEY and CDR2 SVGAGI. This CDR3 has 19 residues. The CDR3 nucleotides read TGTGCCAGCGGTTACAGGGAGCCCACAACCTATGCAACTAATGAAAAACTGTTTTTT. Translation: CASGYREPTTYATNEKLFF.

The V call is TRBV15, the J call TRBJ2-5, with a weak D call TRBD2 (6 bases). Germline values: CDR1 LNHNV, CDR2 YYDKDF (reference sequence). V dropped 0 bases and J dropped 4 bases, with 18 bases sitting between them. This CDR3 comprises 17 residues. CDR3 bases: TGTGCCACCAGCAGAGATATGGTGGCCCTCGGGGGAGAGACCCAGTACTTC. Residues: CATSRDMVALGGETQYF.

This clonotype was recorded many times. The V and J genes are TRBV3-1 and TRBJ1-6; tentative D call: TRBD1 (5 bases). V lost 0 bases, J lost 4 bases, and 10 bases lay in between. CDR3 length: 16 residues. Germline V gives CDR1 LGHDT, CDR2 YNNKEL (reference sequence). For the CDR3, the DNA is TGTGCCAGCAGCCAAGAAGGGGCGGTGTATAATTCACCCCTCCACTTT. Its protein is CASSQEGAVYNSPLHF.

This clonotype qualifies as medium-sized. The chain uses TRBV20-1 and TRBJ2-1; 8 positions agree with TRBD1. Looked up from germline, CDR1 is DFQATT and CDR2 is SNEGSKA (reference sequence). The CDR3 contains 16 residues. V lost 0 bases to trimming and J lost 5 bases; unmatched junction nucleotides: 9. In DNA form, the CDR3 reads TGCAGTGCTAGAGATTTAAGGACAGGGAAAAACAATGAGCAGTTCTTC. Residues: CSARDLRTGKNNEQFF.

This clonotype was counted a single time. The CDR3 sequence: CAISEGGGANTGELFF. Here the CDR3 DNA reads TGTGCCATCAGTGAGGGAGGGGGCGCGAACACCGGGGAGCTGTTTTTT. The chain couples TRBV10-3 to TRBJ2-2, with a weak D call TRBD1 (7 bases). The V end lost 2 bases, the J end lost 0 bases, and 10 bases lay between the germline ends. This CDR3 region has 16 residues. The germline CDR1 and CDR2 sequences are ENHRY and SYGVKD.

This clonotype was observed many times. The rearrangement joins TRBV5-8 to TRBJ2-1; D might be TRBD1 (5 bases). V was clipped by 5 bases and J by 9 bases, with 15 bases between them. The length of the CDR3 is 13 residues. In germline, CDR1 is SGHTS, CDR2 YDEGEE. CDR3 sequence (DNA): TGTGCCAGCAGTTGGTGGGGCCTCCCTGAGCAGTTCTTC. Residues: CASSWWGLPEQFF.